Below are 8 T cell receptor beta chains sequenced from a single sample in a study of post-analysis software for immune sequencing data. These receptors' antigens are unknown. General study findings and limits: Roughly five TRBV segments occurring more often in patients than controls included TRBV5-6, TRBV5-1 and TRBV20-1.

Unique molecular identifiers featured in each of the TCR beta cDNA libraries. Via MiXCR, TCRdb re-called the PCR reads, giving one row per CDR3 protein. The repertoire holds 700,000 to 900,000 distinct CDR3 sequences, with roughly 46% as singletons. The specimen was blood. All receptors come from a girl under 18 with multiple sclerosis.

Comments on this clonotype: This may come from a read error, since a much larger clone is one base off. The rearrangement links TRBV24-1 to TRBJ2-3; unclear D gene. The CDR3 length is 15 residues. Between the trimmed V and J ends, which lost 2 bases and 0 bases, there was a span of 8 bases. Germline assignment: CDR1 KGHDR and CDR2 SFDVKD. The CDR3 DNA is TGTGCCACCAGTGATTGTGGTACTAGCACAGATACGCAGTATTTT. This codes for CATSDCGTSTDTQYF.

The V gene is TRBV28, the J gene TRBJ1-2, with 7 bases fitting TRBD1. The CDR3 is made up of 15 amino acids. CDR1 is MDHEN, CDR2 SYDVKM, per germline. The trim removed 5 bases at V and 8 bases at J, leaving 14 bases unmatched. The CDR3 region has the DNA TGTGCCAGCAGTCCGGGGGATCGGGACAGCGGGGGCTACACCTTC. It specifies CASSPGDRDSGGYTF.

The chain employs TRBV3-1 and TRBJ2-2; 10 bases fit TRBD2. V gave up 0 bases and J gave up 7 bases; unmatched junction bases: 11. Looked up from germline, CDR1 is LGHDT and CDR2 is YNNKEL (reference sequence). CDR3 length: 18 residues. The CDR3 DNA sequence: TGTGCCAGCAGCCAAGATAGGGGCGCTAGCGGGAGAGGCGGGGAGCTGTTTTTT. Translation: CASSQDRGASGRGGELFF.

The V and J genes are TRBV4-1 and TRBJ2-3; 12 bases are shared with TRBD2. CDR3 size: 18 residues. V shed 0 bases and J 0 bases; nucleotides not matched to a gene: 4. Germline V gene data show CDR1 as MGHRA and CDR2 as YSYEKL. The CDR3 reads CASSQDRTSGTSTDTQYF. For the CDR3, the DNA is TGCGCCAGCAGCCAAGATAGGACTAGCGGGACCAGCACAGATACGCAGTATTTT.

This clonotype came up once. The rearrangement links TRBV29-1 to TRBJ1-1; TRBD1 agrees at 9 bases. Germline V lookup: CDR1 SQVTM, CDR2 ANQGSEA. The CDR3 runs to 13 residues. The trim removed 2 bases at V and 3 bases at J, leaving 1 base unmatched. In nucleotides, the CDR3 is TGCAGCGTTGAAACAGGGGGCGACACTGAAGCTTTCTTT. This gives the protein CSVETGGDTEAFF.

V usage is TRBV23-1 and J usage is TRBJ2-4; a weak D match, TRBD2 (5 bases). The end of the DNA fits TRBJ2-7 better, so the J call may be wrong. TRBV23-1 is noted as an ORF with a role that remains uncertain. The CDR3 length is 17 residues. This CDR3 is CASADRTSSIEWGEQYF. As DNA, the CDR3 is TGCGCCAGTGCGGACCGGACCTCTAGCATAGAGTGGGGCGAGCAGTACTTC.

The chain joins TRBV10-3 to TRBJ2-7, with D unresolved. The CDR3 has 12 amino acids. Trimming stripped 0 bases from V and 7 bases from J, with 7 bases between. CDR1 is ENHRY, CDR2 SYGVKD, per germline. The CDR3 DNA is TGTGCCATCAGTGAGTCGTATCCGGAGCAGTACTTC. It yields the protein CAISESYPEQYF.

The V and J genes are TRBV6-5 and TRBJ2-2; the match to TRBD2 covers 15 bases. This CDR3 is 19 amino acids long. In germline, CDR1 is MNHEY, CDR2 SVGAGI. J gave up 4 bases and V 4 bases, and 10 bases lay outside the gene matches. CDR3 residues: CASSSSGLAGGFPTGELFF. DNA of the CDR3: TGTGCCAGCAGTTCATCGGGACTAGCGGGAGGATTCCCCACCGGGGAGCTGTTTTTT.